The T cell receptor beta chain described here comes from a study of metastatic and nonmetastatic thyroid tumors (dated by TCRdb to 2020 to 2021). About the full investigation: Repertoires were compared across peripheral blood and tumor or nodule tissue samples from malignant and benign thyroid patients. Overall results and qualifications from the work: In both blood and tumor samples, malignant tumors were reported to have significantly higher TCR beta diversity than benign nodules.

The germline ends are 11 bases apart after V is trimmed by 1 base and J by 4 bases. CDR1 and CDR2, looked up from the germline V gene, are LGHNA and YNFKEQ. Measured from the cysteine to the phenylalanine, the CDR3 is 15 residues long. Just the 45-base CDR3 DNA is kept, in frame starting at base 1. Receptor amplification or capture employed PCR. The sample was run on an Illumina HiSeq 4000. The TCR beta-chain CDR3 region of each patient was profiled by high-throughput sequencing. The authors' pipeline ran thus. The researchers built a classifier to tell apart papillary thyroid cancer patients with distant metastasis, based on CDR3 differences among clinicopathological groups. Repertoire diversity was assessed with the Shannon index, and tumor-blood repertoire similarity with the Morisita-Horn index. TCRdb ran its own pipeline on the public reads, namely fastp trimming at Q25 and MiXCR clone calling, and kept in-frame beta chains. The V and J calls were not made by the authors but by TCRdb's processing. The sample has tens of thousands of clones on record, more than 13% of them singletons. The ten largest clones add up to 3.6% of the sample.

Ten or more counts support this clone. Its antigen is currently not known. Base quality data are lacking; no much larger clone is found one base away. Before undergoing thyroid surgery, none of the patients had been given any kind of treatment. Using T-cell receptor beta sequencing, the study looked back at clinical samples from patients collected from about 2012 to 2018. The source is a female donor with papillary thyroid cancer or a benign thyroid nodule (not recorded which). Some clones in this sample may be carry-over from other donors' samples. The source material was blood. The V and J segments used are TRBV4-2 and TRBJ1-3, with the D gene not clear enough to name. CDR3 sequence: CASSQGQDHGNTIYF. The DNA sequence is as follows: TGTGCCAGCAGCCAAGGCCAAGACCACGGAAACACCATATATTTT.